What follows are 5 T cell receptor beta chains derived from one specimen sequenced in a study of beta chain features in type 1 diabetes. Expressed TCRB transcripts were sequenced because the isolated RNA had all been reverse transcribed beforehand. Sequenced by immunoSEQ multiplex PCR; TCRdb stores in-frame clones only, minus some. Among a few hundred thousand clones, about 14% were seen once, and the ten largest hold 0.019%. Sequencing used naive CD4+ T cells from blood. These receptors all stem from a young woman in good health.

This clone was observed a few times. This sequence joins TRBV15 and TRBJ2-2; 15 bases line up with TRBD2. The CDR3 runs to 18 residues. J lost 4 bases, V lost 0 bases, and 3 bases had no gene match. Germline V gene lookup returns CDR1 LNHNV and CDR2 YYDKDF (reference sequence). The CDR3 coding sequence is TGTGCCACCAGCAGAGAGCGGACTAGCGGGAGGGGCACCGGGGAGCTGTTTTTT. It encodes CATSRERTSGRGTGELFF.

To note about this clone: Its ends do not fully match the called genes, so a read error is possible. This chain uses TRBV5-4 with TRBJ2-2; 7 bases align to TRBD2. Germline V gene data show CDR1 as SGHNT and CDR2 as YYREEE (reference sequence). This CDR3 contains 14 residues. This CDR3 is CASRKAGDPGVLFF. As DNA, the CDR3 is TGTGCCAGCAGAAAGGCGGGAGACCCCGGGGTGCTGTTTTTT. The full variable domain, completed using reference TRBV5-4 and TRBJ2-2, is ETGVTQSPTHLIKTRGQQVTLRCSSQSGHNTVSWYQQALGQGPQFIFQYYREEENGRGNFPPRFSGLQFPNYSSELNVNALELDDSALYLCASRKAGDPGVLFFGEGSRLTVL.

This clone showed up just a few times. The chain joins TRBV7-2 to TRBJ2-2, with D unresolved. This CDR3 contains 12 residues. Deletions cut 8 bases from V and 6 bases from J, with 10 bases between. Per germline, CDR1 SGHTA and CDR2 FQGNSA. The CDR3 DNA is TGTGCCAGCCAGCGATGGCCCGGGGAGCTGTTTTTT. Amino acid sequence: CASQRWPGELFF.

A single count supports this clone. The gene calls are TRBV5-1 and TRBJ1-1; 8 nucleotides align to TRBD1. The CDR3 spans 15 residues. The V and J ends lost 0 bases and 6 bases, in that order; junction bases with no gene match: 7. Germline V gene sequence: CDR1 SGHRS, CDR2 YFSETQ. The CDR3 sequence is CASSLGGQGASEAFF. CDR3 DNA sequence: TGCGCCAGCAGCTTGGGAGGTCAGGGGGCGTCTGAAGCTTTCTTT.

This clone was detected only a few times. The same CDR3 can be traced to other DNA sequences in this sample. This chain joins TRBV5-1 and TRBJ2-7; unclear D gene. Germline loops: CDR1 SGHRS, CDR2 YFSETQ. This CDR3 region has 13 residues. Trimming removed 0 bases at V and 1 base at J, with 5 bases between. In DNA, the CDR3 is TGCGCCAGCAGCTTGGACAGATCCTACGAGCAGTACTTC. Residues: CASSLDRSYEQYF.